This passage covers 10 T cell receptor beta chains from one sample sequenced in a study of cytomegalovirus exposure and HLA in healthy donors. PCR used 60 Vbeta primers and 13 Jbeta primers. Sequencing used immunoSEQ multiplex PCR; TCRdb keeps in-frame clones, though not all of them. The top ten clones hold around 2.3% of a sample with 180,000 or so clones, about 72% of them seen once. Sequencing was performed on PBMCs. These receptors were obtained from a human donor in good health.

The gene calls are TRBV20-1 and TRBJ1-5; D is uncertain. Germline V gene sequence: CDR1 DFQATT, CDR2 SNEGSKA (reference sequence). V lost 3 bases and J lost 5, with 5 bases in between. CDR3 length: 11 residues. The CDR3, as DNA: TGCAGTGCTAGGGGCGATCAGCCCCAGCATTTT. Protein sequence: CSARGDQPQHF.

This clone was picked up a small number of times. The chain uses TRBV5-1 and TRBJ2-2; 8 bases match TRBD2. Germline V gene lookup returns CDR1 SGHRS and CDR2 YFSETQ. With V trimmed by 5 bases and J by 5 bases, 2 bases remained unmatched. The CDR3 contains 13 residues. Written as DNA, the CDR3 is TGCGCCAGCAGAGAGCGGGGGACCGGGGAGCTGTTTTTT. Its protein is CASRERGTGELFF.

The chain joins TRBV7-8 to TRBJ2-3; the match to TRBD2 covers 8 bases. V lost 0 bases, J lost 5 bases, and 10 bases stayed unmatched. This CDR3 comprises 17 residues. Germline assignment: CDR1 SGHVS and CDR2 FQNEAQ. Written as DNA, the CDR3 is TGTGCCAGCAGCTTAGCCGTCGGGGGGGGCAGGGGAGATACGCAGTATTTT. Its protein product is CASSLAVGGGRGDTQYF.

In this sample, this clone turned up once. The chain joins TRBV5-4 to TRBJ1-5; D possibly corresponds to TRBD1 (5 bases). V was clipped by 4 bases and J by 3 bases, with 8 bases between them. The length of the CDR3 is 13 residues. The V gene's germline CDR1 is SGHNT and CDR2 YYREEE (reference sequence). CDR3 nucleotides: TGTGCCAGCAGCCTGGACACCAATCAGCCCCAGCATTTT. It yields the protein CASSLDTNQPQHF.

The rearrangement uses TRBV11-3 and TRBJ2-3; 10 nucleotides line up with TRBD1. The V gene end was trimmed by 5 bases and the J gene end by 1 base; junction bases not matched to a gene: 3. The germline V gene encodes CDR1 SGHNT and CDR2 YENEEA. This CDR3 region has 15 residues. The CDR3 sequence is CASSTGTGGTDTQYF. The CDR3 nucleotides are TGTGCCAGCAGCACCGGGACAGGGGGCACAGATACGCAGTATTTT.

This clone has only one observation. The V gene is TRBV19, the J gene TRBJ1-2; D is possibly TRBD1 (6 bases). Germline V gives CDR1 LNHDA, CDR2 SQIVND (reference sequence). CDR3 size: 15 residues. Trimming cost V 2 bases and J 2 bases, with 12 bases left between them. The CDR3 sequence: CASSISGEGNYGYTF. In nucleotides, the CDR3 is TGTGCCAGTAGTATATCAGGGGAGGGAAACTATGGCTACACCTTC. Variable domain in full (rest from reference TRBV19 and TRBJ1-2): DGGITQSPKYLFRKEGQNVTLSCEQNLNHDAMYWYRQDPGQGLRLIYYSQIVNDFQKGDIAEGYSVSREKKESFPLTVTSAQKNPTAFYLCASSISGEGNYGYTFGSGTRLTVV.

In DNA form, the CDR3 reads TGTGCCAGCAGTGAACAGGGTAACAGTAATTCACCCCTCCACTTT. Translated: CASSEQGNSNSPLHF. The rearrangement joins TRBV2 to TRBJ1-6; tentatively, D is TRBD1 (5 bases). The germline V gene has CDR1 SNHLY and CDR2 FYNNEI. V was pared by 2 bases and J by 6 bases, with 11 bases between. The CDR3 loop spans 15 amino acids.

The chain carries TRBV18 and TRBJ2-1, with 8 bases lining up with TRBD1. V was clipped by 3 bases and J by 9 bases; unmatched bases: 4. The CDR3 loop spans 13 amino acids. CDR1 and CDR2 (germline): KGHSH, LQKENI. CDR3 sequence: CASSPDRGLEQFF. The CDR3, as DNA: TGTGCCAGCTCACCTGACAGGGGACTTGAGCAGTTCTTC.

V is TRBV25-1 and J is TRBJ2-7; 8 bases fit TRBD1. Germline CDR1 MGHDK, CDR2 SYGVNS. The junction had 9 bases not matched to a gene; V was cut back by 5 bases and J by 0 bases. The CDR3 runs 16 residues. CDR3 sequence reads: CASSPLQGVSSYEQYF. In DNA form, the CDR3 reads TGTGCCAGCAGTCCACTACAGGGGGTGTCCTCCTACGAGCAGTACTTC.

The chain recombines TRBV27 with TRBJ1-2; tentatively, D is TRBD1 (6 bases). Germline V lookup: CDR1 MNHEY, CDR2 SMNVEV (reference sequence). The CDR3 loop spans 14 amino acids. Deletions cut 5 bases from V and 2 bases from J, with 12 bases between. The CDR3 spells CASSKTTGNYGYTF. The CDR3 DNA reads as TGTGCCAGCAGTAAGACGACAGGAAACTATGGCTACACCTTC.